One and the same sample provided the 7 T cell receptor beta chains below, sequenced in a study of cytomegalovirus exposure and HLA in healthy donors. Researchers ran the PCR with 60 Vbeta and 13 Jbeta primers. Using immunoSEQ multiplex PCR, the repertoire was profiled, and TCRdb retains in-frame clones only, with some absent. The table records some 110,000 clones, around three quarters of them present only once. The sample taken for sequencing was PBMCs. The receptor source for this set is a woman in her late teens or twenties in good health and CMV-seropositive.

V is TRBV6-5 and J is TRBJ2-1, with a tentative D call TRBD2 (5 bases). The CDR3 spans 14 residues. Trimming removed 7 bases at V and 4 bases at J, with 14 bases between. CDR1 MNHEY and CDR2 SVGAGI come from the germline V gene. The CDR3, as DNA: TGTGCCAGCAAGCCCAGCGGAGTTTACAATGAGCAGTTCTTC. It is translated as CASKPSGVYNEQFF.

The V gene is TRBV6-6, the J gene TRBJ1-3; D remains unclear. Germline loops: CDR1 MNHNY, CDR2 SVGAGI (reference sequence). There are 16 residues in the CDR3. With 2 bases removed from V and 0 bases from J, the gap between germline ends came to 11 bases. The DNA for the CDR3 is TGTGCCAGCAGTTACCCCCTGACAAGCTCTGGAAACACCATATATTTT. This gives the protein CASSYPLTSSGNTIYF.

The gene calls are TRBV13 and TRBJ2-3; 8 nucleotides match TRBD1. The CDR3 runs to 14 residues. The germline V gene has CDR1 PRHDT and CDR2 FYEKMQ (reference sequence). V shed 6 bases and J 5 bases; nucleotides not matched to a gene: 7. CDR3 sequence (DNA): TGTGCCAGCAGGTCCCAGGGGGCTGAAGATACGCAGTATTTT. Translation: CASRSQGAEDTQYF.

This sequence joins TRBV28 and TRBJ2-3; no clear D gene. V lost 5 bases and J 7 bases, leaving 16 bases between the germline ends. The CDR3 is 14 residues long. In germline, CDR1 is MDHEN, CDR2 SYDVKM. CDR3 protein: CASSPFIQAHTQYF. As DNA, the CDR3 is TGTGCCAGCAGTCCCTTTATTCAGGCCCATACGCAGTATTTT.

This chain joins TRBV5-6 and TRBJ2-2; D might be TRBD2 (5 bases). The CDR3 length is 16 residues. CDR1 is SGHDT and CDR2 is YYEEEE in the germline V gene. V shed 1 base and J shed 6 bases, with 16 bases lying between them. The CDR3 coding sequence is TGTGCCAGCAGCTTGAATGGGCCACTAGAAGCCGGGGAGCTGTTTTTT. It is translated as CASSLNGPLEAGELFF.

The rearrangement links TRBV5-4 to TRBJ2-7; TRBD2 matches at 12 bases. Germline V gene data show CDR1 as SGHNT and CDR2 as YYREEE (reference sequence). This CDR3 has 16 residues. Trimming took 4 bases from V and 2 from J; bases not matched to a gene: 7. CDR3 bases: TGTGCCAGCAGCCAAGGACTAGCGGGATTTGCCTACGAGCAGTACTTC. Translating it yields CASSQGLAGFAYEQYF.

The J gene is TRBJ1-4, the V gene TRBV28; tentative D call: TRBD1 (6 bases). Per the germline V gene, CDR1 is MDHEN and CDR2 is SYDVKM. The CDR3 totals 12 residues. V dropped 10 bases and J dropped 8 bases, with 14 bases sitting between them. The CDR3: CATKDSQEKLFF. CDR3 DNA sequence: TGTGCCACCAAGGACAGTCAAGAAAAACTGTTTTTT.